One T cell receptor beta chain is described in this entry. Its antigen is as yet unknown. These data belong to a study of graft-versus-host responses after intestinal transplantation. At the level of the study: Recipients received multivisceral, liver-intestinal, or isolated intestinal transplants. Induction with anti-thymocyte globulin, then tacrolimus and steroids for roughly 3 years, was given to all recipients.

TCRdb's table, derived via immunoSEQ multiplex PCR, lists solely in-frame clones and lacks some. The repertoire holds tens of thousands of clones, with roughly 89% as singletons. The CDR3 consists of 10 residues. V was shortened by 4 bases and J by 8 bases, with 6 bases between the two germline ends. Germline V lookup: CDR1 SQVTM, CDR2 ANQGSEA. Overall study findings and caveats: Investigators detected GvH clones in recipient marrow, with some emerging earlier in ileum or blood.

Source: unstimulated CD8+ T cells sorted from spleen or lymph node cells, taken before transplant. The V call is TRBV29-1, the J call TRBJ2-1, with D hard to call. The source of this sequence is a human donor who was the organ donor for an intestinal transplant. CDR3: CSVVVHEQFF. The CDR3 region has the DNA TGCAGCGTTGTAGTCCATGAGCAGTTCTTC.